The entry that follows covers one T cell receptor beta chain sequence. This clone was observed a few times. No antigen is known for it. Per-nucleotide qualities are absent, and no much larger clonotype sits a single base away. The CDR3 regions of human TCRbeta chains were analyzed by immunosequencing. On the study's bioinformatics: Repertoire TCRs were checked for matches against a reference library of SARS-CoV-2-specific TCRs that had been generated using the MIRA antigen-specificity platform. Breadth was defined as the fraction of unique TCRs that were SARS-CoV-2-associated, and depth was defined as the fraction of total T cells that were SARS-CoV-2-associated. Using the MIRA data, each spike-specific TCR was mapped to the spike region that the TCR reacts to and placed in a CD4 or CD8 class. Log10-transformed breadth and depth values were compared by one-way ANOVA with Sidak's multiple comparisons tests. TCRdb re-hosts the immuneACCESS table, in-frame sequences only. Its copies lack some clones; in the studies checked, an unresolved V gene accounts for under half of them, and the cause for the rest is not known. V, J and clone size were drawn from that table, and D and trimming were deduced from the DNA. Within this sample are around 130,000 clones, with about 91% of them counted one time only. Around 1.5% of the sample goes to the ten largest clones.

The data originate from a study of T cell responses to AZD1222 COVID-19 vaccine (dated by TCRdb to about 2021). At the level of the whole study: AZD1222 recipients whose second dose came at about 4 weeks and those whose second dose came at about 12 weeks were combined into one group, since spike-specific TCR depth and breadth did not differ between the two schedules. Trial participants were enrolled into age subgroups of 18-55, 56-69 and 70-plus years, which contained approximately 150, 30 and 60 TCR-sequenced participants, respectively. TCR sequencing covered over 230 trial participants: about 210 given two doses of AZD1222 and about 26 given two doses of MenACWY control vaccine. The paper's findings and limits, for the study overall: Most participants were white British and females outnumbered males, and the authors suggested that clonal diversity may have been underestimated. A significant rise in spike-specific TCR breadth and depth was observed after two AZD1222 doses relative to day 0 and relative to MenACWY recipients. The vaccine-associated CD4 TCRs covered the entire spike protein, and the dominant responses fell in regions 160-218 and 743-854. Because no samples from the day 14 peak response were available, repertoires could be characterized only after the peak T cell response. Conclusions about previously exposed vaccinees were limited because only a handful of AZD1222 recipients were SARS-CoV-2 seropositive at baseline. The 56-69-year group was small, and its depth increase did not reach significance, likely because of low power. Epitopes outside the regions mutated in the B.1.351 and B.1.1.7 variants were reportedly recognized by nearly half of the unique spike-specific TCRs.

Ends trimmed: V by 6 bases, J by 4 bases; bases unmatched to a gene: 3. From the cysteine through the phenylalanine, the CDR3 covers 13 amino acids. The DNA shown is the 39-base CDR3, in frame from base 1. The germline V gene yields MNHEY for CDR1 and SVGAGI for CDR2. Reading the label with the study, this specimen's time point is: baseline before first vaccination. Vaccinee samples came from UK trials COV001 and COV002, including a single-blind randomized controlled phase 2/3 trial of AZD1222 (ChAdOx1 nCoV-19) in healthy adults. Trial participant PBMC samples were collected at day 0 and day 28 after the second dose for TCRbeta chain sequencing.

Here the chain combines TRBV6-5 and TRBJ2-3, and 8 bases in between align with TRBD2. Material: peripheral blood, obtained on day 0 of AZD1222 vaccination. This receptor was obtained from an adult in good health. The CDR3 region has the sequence CASRAGGSDTQYF. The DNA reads TGTGCCAGCAGGGCGGGGGGATCAGATACGCAGTATTTT.